The 7 T cell receptor beta chains listed next were all sequenced from one sample in a study of monozygotic twins with inflammatory bowel disease. TCRdb reworked the 5' RACE reads into one entry per CDR3 protein, no DNA. The listing records 200,000 to 250,000 distinct CDR3 sequences. The sample consisted of blood. The receptors were gathered from a human donor with ulcerative colitis or Crohn's disease, or a healthy co-twin of an affected twin (not recorded which).

The chain employs TRBV5-5 and TRBJ2-7. The CDR3 has 15 residues. CDR1 SGHKS and CDR2 YYEKEE come from the germline V gene (reference sequence). The CDR3 spells CASSLERQGPYEQYF.

The CDR3 sequence: CASSDPRQISGANVLTF. V usage is TRBV25-1 and J usage is TRBJ2-6. Germline CDR1 MGHDK, CDR2 SYGVNS. This CDR3 has 17 residues.

The rearrangement links TRBV20-1 to TRBJ2-1; without DNA, the TCRdb call of TRBD2 cannot be checked. The CDR3 sequence is 20 residues long. Looked up from germline, CDR1 is DFQATT and CDR2 is SNEGSKA (reference sequence). Here the CDR3 reads CSARTRRLAGPQSTYNEQFF.

The CDR3 protein is CASSHSPPSGANVLTF. V usage is TRBV18 and J usage is TRBJ2-6; TCRdb designates TRBD2, a call that cannot be tested without DNA. Germline V gives CDR1 KGHSH, CDR2 LQKENI. The CDR3 length is 16 residues.

The gene calls are TRBV5-1 and TRBJ1-4; TCRdb's D call of TRBD1 is untestable without DNA. Germline lookup yields CDR1 SGHRS and CDR2 YFSETQ. The CDR3 runs to 15 residues. CDR3 residues: CASSPQGATNEKLFF.

Here the CDR3 reads CASGGQGVTEAFF. J is TRBJ1-1 and V is TRBV12-3 or TRBV12-4; TCRdb calls TRBD1, which cannot be checked without DNA. The CDR3 loop spans 13 amino acids.

The chain carries TRBV21-1 and TRBJ2-7. TRBV21-1 is classified as a pseudogene. This CDR3 comprises 14 residues. This CDR3 is CASSKEVESYEQYF.